This T cell receptor beta chain is drawn from a study of post-analysis software for immune sequencing data. Study outcomes and limitations: There were a few TRBV segments more frequent in patients than controls, and TRBV5-6, TRBV5-1 and TRBV20-1 were among them.

The germline V gene encodes CDR1 LGHNA and CDR2 YSLEER. With 0 bases removed from V and 4 bases from J, the gap between germline ends came to 11 bases. The CDR3 loop spans 15 amino acids. A note on this clonotype: Antigen specificity is unknown.

cDNA libraries of TCR beta carried unique molecular identifiers. Each CDR3 protein gets one entry after TCRdb re-called the PCR reads with MiXCR. The top ten hold roughly 5.2% of the sample, which has about 770,000 distinct CDR3 sequences, about 45% seen once. The source material was blood. The source of this sequence is a girl between 5 and 17 years old with multiple sclerosis. J is TRBJ2-3 and V is TRBV4-3; no clear D. The CDR3 nucleotides read TGCGCCAGCAGCCAAGATACGGTCACCGCAGATACGCAGTATTTT. It specifies CASSQDTVTADTQYF.